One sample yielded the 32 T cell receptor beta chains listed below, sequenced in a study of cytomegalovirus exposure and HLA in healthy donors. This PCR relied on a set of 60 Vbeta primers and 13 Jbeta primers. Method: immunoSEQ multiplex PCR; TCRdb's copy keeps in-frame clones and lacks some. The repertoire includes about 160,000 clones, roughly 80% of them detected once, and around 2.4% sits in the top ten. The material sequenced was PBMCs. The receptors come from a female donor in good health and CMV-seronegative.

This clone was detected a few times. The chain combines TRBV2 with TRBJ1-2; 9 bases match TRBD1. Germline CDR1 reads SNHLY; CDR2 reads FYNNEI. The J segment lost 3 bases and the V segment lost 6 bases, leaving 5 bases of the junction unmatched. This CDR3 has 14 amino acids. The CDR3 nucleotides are TGTGCCAGCAGGATGGGACAGGGAGACTATGGCTACACCTTC. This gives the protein CASRMGQGDYGYTF.

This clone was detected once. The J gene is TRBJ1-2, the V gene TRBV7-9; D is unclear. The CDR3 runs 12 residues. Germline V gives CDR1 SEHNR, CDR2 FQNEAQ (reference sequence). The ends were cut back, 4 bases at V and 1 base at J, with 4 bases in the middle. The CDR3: CASSSRNYGYTF. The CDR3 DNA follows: TGTGCCAGCAGCTCCCGTAACTATGGCTACACCTTC.

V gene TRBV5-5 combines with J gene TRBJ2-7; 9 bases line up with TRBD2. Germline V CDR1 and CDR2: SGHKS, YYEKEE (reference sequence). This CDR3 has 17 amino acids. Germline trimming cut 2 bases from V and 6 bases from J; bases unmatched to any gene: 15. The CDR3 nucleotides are TGTGCCAGCAGCTTAAAGGGGTTATTGGCTAGCGGGACCGAGCAGTACTTC. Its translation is CASSLKGLLASGTEQYF.

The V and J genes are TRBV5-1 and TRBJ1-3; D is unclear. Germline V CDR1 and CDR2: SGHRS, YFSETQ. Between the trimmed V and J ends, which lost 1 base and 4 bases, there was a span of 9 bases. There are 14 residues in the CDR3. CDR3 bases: TGCGCCAGCAGCTTGCCAGAACCGGGAAACACCATATATTTT. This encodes CASSLPEPGNTIYF. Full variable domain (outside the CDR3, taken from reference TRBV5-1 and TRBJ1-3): KAGVTQTPRYLIKTRGQQVTLSCSPISGHRSVSWYQQTPGQGLQFLFEYFSETQRNKGNFPGRFSGRQFSNSRSEMNVSTLELGDSALYLCASSLPEPGNTIYFGEGSWLTVV.

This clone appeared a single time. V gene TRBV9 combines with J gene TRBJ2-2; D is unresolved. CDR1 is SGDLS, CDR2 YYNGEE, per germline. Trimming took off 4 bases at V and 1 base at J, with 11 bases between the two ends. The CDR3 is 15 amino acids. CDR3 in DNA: TGTGCCAGCAGCCCCCGCGCAGGGAACACCGGGGAGCTGTTTTTT. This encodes CASSPRAGNTGELFF. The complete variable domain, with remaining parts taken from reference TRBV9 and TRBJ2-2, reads DSGVTQTPKHLITATGQRVTLRCSPRSGDLSVYWYQQSLDQGLQFLIQYYNGEERAKGNILERFSAQQFPDLHSELNLSSLELGDSALYFCASSPRAGNTGELFFGEGSRLTVL.

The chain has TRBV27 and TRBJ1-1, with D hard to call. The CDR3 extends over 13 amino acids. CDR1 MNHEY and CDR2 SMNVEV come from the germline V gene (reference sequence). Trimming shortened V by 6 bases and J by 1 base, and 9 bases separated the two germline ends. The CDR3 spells CASSRTANTEAFF. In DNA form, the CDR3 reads TGTGCCAGCAGCCGTACAGCGAACACTGAAGCTTTCTTT.

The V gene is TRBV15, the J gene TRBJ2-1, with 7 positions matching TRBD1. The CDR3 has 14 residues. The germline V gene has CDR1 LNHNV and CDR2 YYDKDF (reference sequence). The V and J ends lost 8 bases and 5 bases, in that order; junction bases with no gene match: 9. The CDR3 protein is CATRTGGTDNEQFF. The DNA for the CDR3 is TGTGCCACCCGGACAGGCGGCACCGACAATGAGCAGTTCTTC. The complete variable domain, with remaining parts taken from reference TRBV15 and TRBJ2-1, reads DAMVIQNPRYQVTQFGKPVTLSCSQTLNHNVMYWYQQKSSQAPKLLFHYYDKDFNNEADTPDNFQSRRPNTSFCFLDIRSPGLGDTAMYLCATRTGGTDNEQFFGPGTRLTVL.

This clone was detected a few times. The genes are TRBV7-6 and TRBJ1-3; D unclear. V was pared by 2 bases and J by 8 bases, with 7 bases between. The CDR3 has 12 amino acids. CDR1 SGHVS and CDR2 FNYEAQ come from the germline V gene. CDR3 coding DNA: TGTGCCAGCAGCTTAATGCGGGACACCATATATTTT. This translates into CASSLMRDTIYF.

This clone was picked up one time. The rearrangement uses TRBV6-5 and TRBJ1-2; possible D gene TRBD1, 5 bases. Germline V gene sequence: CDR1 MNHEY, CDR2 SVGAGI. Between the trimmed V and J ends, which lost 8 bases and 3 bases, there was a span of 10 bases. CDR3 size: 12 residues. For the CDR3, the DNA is TGTGCCAGCCGGGCGGGGCACTATGGCTACACCTTC. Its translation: CASRAGHYGYTF.

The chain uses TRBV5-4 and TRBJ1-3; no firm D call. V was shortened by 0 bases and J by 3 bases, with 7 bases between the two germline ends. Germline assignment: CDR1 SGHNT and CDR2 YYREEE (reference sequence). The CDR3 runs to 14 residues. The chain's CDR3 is CASSLVVDGNTIYF. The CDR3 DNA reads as TGTGCCAGCAGCTTGGTGGTAGATGGAAACACCATATATTTT.

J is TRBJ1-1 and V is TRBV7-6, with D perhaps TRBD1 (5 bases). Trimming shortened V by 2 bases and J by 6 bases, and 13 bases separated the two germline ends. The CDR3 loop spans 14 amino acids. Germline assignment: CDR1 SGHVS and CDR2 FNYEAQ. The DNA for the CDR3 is TGTGCCAGCAGCTTACGTCGGGGGGATGCTGAAGCTTTCTTT. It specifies CASSLRRGDAEAFF.

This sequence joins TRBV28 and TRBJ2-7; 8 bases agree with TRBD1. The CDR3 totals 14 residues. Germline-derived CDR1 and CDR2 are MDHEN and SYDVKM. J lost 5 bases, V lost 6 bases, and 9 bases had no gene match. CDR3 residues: CASRNTGGPHEQYF. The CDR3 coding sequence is TGTGCCAGCAGGAATACAGGGGGGCCCCACGAGCAGTACTTC.

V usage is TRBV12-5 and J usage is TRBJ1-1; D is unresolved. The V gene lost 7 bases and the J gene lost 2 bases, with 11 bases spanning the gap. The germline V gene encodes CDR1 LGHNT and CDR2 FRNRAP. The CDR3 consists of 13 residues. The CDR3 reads CASAGIYNTEAFF. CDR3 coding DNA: TGTGCTAGTGCCGGGATTTACAACACTGAAGCTTTCTTT.

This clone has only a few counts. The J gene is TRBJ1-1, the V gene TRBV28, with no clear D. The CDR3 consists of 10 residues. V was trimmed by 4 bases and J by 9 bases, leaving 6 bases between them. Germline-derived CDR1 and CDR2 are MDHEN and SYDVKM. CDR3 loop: CASSSVKAFF. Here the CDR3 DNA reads TGTGCCAGCAGTTCTGTTAAAGCTTTCTTT.

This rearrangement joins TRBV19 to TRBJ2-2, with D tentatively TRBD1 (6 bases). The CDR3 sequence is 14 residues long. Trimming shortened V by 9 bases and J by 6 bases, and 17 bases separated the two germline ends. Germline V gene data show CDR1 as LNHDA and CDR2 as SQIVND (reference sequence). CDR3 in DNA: TGTGCCAGCACAGGGTTTATGGTGGCCGGGGAGCTGTTTTTT. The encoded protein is CASTGFMVAGELFF.

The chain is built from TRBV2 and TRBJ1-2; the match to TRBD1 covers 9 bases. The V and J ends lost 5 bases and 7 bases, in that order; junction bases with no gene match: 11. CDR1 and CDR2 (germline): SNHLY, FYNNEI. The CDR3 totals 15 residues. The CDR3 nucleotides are TGTGCCAGCAGTCCCAACCCAGGACAGGGGATTGGCTACACCTTC. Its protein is CASSPNPGQGIGYTF.

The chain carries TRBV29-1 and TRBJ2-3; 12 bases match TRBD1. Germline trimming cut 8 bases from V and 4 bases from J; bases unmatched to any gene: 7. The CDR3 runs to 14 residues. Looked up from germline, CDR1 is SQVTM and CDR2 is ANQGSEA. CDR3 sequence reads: CSFGGQGAPDTQYF. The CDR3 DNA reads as TGCAGCTTTGGGGGACAGGGGGCCCCAGATACGCAGTATTTT.

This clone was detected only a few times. Here the CDR3 DNA reads TGTGCCAGCAGCGTAGAGGGGGAGGGAAACACCATATATTTT. It translates to CASSVEGEGNTIYF. The chain has TRBV9 and TRBJ1-3, with D possibly matching TRBD1 (6 bases). Trimming left V 0 bases short and J 4 bases short, with 8 bases between. The CDR3 runs 14 residues. Per germline, CDR1 SGDLS and CDR2 YYNGEE.

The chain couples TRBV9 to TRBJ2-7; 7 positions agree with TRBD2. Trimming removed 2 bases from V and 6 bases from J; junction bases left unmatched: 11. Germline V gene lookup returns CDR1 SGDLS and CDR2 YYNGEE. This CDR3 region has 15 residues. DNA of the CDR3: TGTGCCAGCAGCGTGACGGCCGGGGGGTGGGTCGAGCAGTACTTC. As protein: CASSVTAGGWVEQYF.

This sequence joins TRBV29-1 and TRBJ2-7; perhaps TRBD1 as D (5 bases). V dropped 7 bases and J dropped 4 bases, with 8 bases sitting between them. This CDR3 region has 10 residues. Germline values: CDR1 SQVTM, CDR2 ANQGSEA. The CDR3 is CSGQGYEQYF. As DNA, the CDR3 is TGCAGCGGGCAGGGTTACGAGCAGTACTTC.

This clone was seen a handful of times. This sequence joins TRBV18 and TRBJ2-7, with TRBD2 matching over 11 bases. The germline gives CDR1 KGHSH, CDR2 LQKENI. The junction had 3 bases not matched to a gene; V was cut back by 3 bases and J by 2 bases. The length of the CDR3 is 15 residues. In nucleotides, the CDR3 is TGTGCCAGCTCACCCGGGACTAGCGGCCCCTACGAGCAGTACTTC. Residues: CASSPGTSGPYEQYF.

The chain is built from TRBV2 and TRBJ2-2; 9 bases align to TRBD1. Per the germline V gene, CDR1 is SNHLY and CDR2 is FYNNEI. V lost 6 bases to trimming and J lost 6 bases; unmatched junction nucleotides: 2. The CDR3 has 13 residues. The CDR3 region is CASRGTGPGELFF. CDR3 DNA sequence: TGTGCCAGCAGAGGGACAGGGCCCGGGGAGCTGTTTTTT. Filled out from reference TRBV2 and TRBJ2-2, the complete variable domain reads EPEVTQTPSHQVTQMGQEVILRCVPISNHLYFYWYRQILGQKVEFLVSFYNNEISEKSEIFDDQFSVERPDGSNFTLKIRSTKLEDSAMYFCASRGTGPGELFFGEGSRLTVL.

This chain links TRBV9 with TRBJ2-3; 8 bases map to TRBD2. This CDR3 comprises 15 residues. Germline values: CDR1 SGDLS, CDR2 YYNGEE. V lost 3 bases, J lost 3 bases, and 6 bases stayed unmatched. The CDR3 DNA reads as TGTGCCAGCAGCGACAGCGGGAGTGAGACAGATACGCAGTATTTT. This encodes CASSDSGSETDTQYF.

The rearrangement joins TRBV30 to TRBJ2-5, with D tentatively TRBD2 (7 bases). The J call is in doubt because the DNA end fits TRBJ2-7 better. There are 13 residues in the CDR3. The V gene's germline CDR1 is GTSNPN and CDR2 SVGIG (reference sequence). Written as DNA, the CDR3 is TGTGCCTGGAGTCGGGGGGCAGCCTACGAGCAGTACTTC. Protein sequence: CAWSRGAAYEQYF.

CDR3 DNA sequence: TGTGCCAGCAGAGGATGGCAGTCTAGTCAGCCCCAGCATTTT. Amino acid sequence: CASRGWQSSQPQHF. V gene TRBV28 combines with J gene TRBJ1-5; no reliable D call. Germline V gene data show CDR1 as MDHEN and CDR2 as SYDVKM. The ends were cut back, 6 bases at V and 6 bases at J, with 15 bases in the middle. This CDR3 has 14 residues.

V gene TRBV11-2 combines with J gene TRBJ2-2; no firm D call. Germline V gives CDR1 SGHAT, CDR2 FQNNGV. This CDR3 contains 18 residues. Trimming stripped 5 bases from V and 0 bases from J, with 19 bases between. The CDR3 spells CASSPPRLGPPNTGELFF. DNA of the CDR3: TGTGCCAGCAGCCCCCCGAGGCTGGGTCCCCCGAACACCGGGGAGCTGTTTTTT. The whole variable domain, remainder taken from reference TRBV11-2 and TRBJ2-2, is EAGVAQSPRYKIIEKRQSVAFWCNPISGHATLYWYQQILGQGPKLLIQFQNNGVVDDSQLPKDRFSAERLKGVDSTLKIQPAKLEDSAVYLCASSPPRLGPPNTGELFFGEGSRLTVL.

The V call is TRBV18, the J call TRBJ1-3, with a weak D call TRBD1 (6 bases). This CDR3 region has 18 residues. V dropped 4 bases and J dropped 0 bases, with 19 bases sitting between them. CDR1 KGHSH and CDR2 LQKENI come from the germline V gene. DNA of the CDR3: TGTGCCAGCTCACGACTAACTCCAGGGGAAGGCTCTGGAAACACCATATATTTT. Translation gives CASSRLTPGEGSGNTIYF.

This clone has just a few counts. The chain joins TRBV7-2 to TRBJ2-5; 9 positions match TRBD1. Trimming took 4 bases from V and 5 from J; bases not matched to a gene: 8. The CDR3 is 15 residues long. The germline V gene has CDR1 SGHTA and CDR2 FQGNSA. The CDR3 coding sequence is TGTGCCAGCAGCTCCTCACAGGGGGCCCGGGAGACCCAGTACTTC. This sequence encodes CASSSSQGARETQYF.

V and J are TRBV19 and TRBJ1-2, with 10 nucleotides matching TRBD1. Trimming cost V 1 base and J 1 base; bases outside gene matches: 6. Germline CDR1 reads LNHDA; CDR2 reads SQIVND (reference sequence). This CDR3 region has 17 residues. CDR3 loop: CASSIGPGQGINYGYTF. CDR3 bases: TGTGCCAGTAGTATAGGTCCGGGACAGGGGATTAACTATGGCTACACCTTC.

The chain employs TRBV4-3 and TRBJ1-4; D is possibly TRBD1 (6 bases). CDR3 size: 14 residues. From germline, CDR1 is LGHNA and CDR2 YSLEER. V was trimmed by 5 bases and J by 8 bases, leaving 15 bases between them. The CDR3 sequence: CASSFLTQGEKLFF. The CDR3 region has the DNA TGCGCCAGCAGCTTCTTGACCCAGGGGGAAAAACTGTTTTTT.

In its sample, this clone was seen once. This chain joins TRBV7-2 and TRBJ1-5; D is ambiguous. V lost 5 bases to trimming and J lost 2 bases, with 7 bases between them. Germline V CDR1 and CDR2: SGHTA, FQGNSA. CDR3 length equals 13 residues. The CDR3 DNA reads TGTGCCAGCAGCCCTGGCCGCAATCAGCCCCAGCATTTT. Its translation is CASSPGRNQPQHF.

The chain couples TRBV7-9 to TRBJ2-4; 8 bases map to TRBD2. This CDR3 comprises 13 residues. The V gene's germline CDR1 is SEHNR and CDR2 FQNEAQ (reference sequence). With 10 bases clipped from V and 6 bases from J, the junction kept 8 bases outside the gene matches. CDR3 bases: TGTGCCATTACGAGTCGGGGGGGAAACATTCAGTACTTC. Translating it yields CAITSRGGNIQYF.